These T cell receptor beta chains were read from a single sample in a study of T cell clones after liver transplantation. Sequencing was performed with immunoSEQ multiplex PCR; in TCRdb, only in-frame clones are kept and a portion is missing. The sample yields around 43,000 clones, about 86% seen once. This specimen was CD4+ T cells from blood, taken 24 months after liver transplant. The receptors originated from a human patient who received a liver transplant. Among the T cells, some may be from the graft donor. Both conserved end residues are part of each CDR3. D genes are given only for firm matches. Only part of the rows carry a size: once, few, many, or a class if the clone is expanded.

D	size	V	J	DNA	CDR3
TRBD2	-	TRBV5-1	TRBJ2-3	TGCGCCAGCCGCGCCCGGACTAGCGGGAGTTTTGATACGCAGTATTTT	CASRARTSGSFDTQYF
-	-	TRBV18	TRBJ1-1	TGTGCCAGCTCGCCGGATGCCGCAGAAGCTTTCTTT	CASSPDAAEAFF
-	-	TRBV15	TRBJ2-7	TGTGCCACCAGCAGAGTAGGCCGGAGCTACGAGCAGTACTTC	CATSRVGRSYEQYF
TRBD1	-	TRBV18	TRBJ2-2	TGTGCCAGCTCAGAAGACCGGGACAGGAGCACCGGGGAGCTGTTTTTT	CASSEDRDRSTGELFF
-	-	TRBV28	TRBJ2-7	TGTGCCAGCAGTTTACAAAACAGAGTCATCTACGAGCAGTACTTC	CASSLQNRVIYEQYF
TRBD1	few	TRBV7-2	TRBJ1-1	TGTGCCAGCAGCCCACAGGGGACCGGCGGCACTGAAGCTTTCTTT	CASSPQGTGGTEAFF
TRBD1	-	TRBV2	TRBJ1-1	TGTGCCAGCAGACTACAGGGGGTCGGGGCTGAAGCTTTCTTT	CASRLQGVGAEAFF
-	-	TRBV5-4	TRBJ2-1	TGTGCCAGCAGCTTCCCTGAGCCCCAGACTAATGAGCAGTTCTTC	CASSFPEPQTNEQFF
TRBD1	-	TRBV7-9	TRBJ1-4	TGTGCCAGCAGCCAGGGACAGAAGGTTAGGGAAAAACTGTTTTTT	CASSQGQKVREKLFF
-	-	TRBV19	TRBJ2-2	TGTGCCAGTAGTACCTCAGGGTTCACCGGGGAGCTGTTTTTT	CASSTSGFTGELFF
-	-	TRBV6-1	TRBJ2-1	TGTGCCAGCAGTGAAGCGGCGTATAGTCGTTCCTACAATGAGCAGTTCTTC	CASSEAAYSRSYNEQFF
-	once	TRBV5-1	TRBJ2-3	TGCGCCAGCAGCTTGGTTGGGGGAGGCGCAGATACGCAGTATTTT	CASSLVGGGADTQYF
TRBD2	-	TRBV4-3	TRBJ2-7	TGCGCCAGCAGCCAGCTAGCGGGGAGCTCCTACGAGCAGTACTTC	CASSQLAGSSYEQYF
TRBD2	-	TRBV10-2	TRBJ2-1	TGCGCCAGCAGTCGGACTAGCGGGAGCTCCTACAATGAGCAGTTCTTC	CASSRTSGSSYNEQFF
TRBD1	medium-sized	TRBV18	TRBJ1-5	TGTGCCAGCTCACTTGGGACAGGGGTTAATCAGCCCCAGCATTTT	CASSLGTGVNQPQHF
-	-	TRBV11-2	TRBJ1-2	TGTGCCAGCAGCTTGGCCGGGAGGGGCTACACCTTC	CASSLAGRGYTF
TRBD1	-	TRBV28	TRBJ1-4	TGTGCCAGCAGCTGGACAGGGGGCGGTGAAAAACTGTTTTTT	CASSWTGGGEKLFF
TRBD2	-	TRBV5-1	TRBJ2-7	TGCGCCAGCAGCTTGCTAGCGGGAGGTTTCCACGAGCAGTACTTC	CASSLLAGGFHEQYF
TRBD1	few	TRBV2	TRBJ1-1	TGTGCCAGCAACCGGGGACAGGGGGCGCGGAAAGCTTTCTTT	CASNRGQGARKAFF
-	-	TRBV7-3	TRBJ2-2	TGTGCCAGCAGTCTAGGGCTAAACACCGGGGAGCTGTTTTTT	CASSLGLNTGELFF
-	-	TRBV5-1	TRBJ1-1	TGCGCCAGCAGCCCGGTCGTGGGGTTCGGGACTGAAGCTTTCTTT	CASSPVVGFGTEAFF
TRBD1	-	TRBV29-1	TRBJ1-4	TGCAGCGTTGGTCAGGGACAGGGTAATGAAAAACTGTTTTTT	CSVGQGQGNEKLFF
-	-	TRBV5-8	TRBJ1-4	TGTGCCAGCAGCTCCGGGCGGCGCTCAACTAATGAAAAACTGTTTTTT	CASSSGRRSTNEKLFF
-	-	TRBV10-2	TRBJ1-4	TGCGCCAGCAGTGAGACGGGTGGGACGGCCTTAGGAGCTAATGAAAAACTGTTTTTT	CASSETGGTALGANEKLFF
-	few	TRBV7-9	TRBJ1-3	TGTGCCAGCAGCTTAGCGCCGGCGTCGGGAAACACCATATATTTT	CASSLAPASGNTIYF
TRBD2	-	TRBV30	TRBJ2-7	TGTGCCTGGAGTGTTACTAGCGGGAGCGGTGGCGAGCAGTACTTC	CAWSVTSGSGGEQYF
-	-	TRBV27	TRBJ2-5	TGTGCCAGCAGTTTAACGGGCTACCAAGAGACCCAGTACTTC	CASSLTGYQETQYF
TRBD1	-	TRBV19	TRBJ2-7	TGTGCCAGTAGTAGGACAGGGAGCTCCTACGAGCAGTACTTC	CASSRTGSSYEQYF